A single sample gave rise to the 6 T cell receptor beta chains below, sequenced in a study of blood T cell repertoires in COVID-19. Sequencing was performed with immunoSEQ multiplex PCR; in TCRdb, only in-frame clones are kept and a portion is missing. The sample yields 300,000 to 350,000 clones, 85% to 90% seen once. Sequences were obtained from peripheral blood. The source of these receptors is a woman in her twenties or thirties with COVID-19, enrolled during active disease.

This rearrangement joins TRBV20-1 to TRBJ1-2; D call uncertain. V lost 3 bases, J lost 2 bases, and 10 bases lay in between. Germline CDR1 reads DFQATT; CDR2 reads SNEGSKA (reference sequence). The CDR3 runs to 13 residues. DNA of the CDR3: TGCAGTGCTAGTGATGGAGAGAACTATGGCTACACCTTC. Amino acid sequence: CSASDGENYGYTF.

The CDR3 reads CASSPNSGTGHGYTF. CDR3 bases: TGTGCCAGCAGCCCGAACTCCGGGACAGGGCACGGCTACACCTTC. The chain is built from TRBV3-1 (or the pseudogene TRBV3-2) and TRBJ1-2, with TRBD1 matching 9 bases. With V trimmed by 4 bases and J by 8 bases, 11 bases remained unmatched. The CDR3 is made up of 15 amino acids. In germline, CDR1 is LGHDT, CDR2 YNNKEL (reference sequence).

V gene TRBV30 combines with J gene TRBJ1-5; TRBD1 matches 7 bases. This CDR3 region has 13 residues. The germline CDR1 and CDR2 sequences are GTSNPN and SVGIG (reference sequence). The V segment lost 5 bases and the J segment 4 bases; nucleotides outside the gene matches: 5. This CDR3 is CAWGIQGNQPQHF. The CDR3 DNA sequence: TGTGCCTGGGGTATACAGGGGAATCAGCCCCAGCATTTT. Complete variable domain (other parts from reference TRBV30 and TRBJ1-5): SQTIHQWPATLVQPVGSPLSLECTVEGTSNPNLYWYRQAAGRGLQLLFYSVGIGQISSEVPQNLSASRPQDRQFILSSKKLLLSDSGFYLCAWGIQGNQPQHFGDGTRLSIL.

This clone was detected a few times. This chain links TRBV12-3 or TRBV12-4 with TRBJ2-7; D ambiguous. Trimming took 3 bases from V and 6 from J, leaving 12 bases between them. This CDR3 is built from 13 residues. CDR3 region: CASSFARQVEQYF. The DNA for the CDR3 is TGTGCCAGCAGTTTCGCCCGGCAGGTCGAGCAGTACTTC.

The chain uses TRBV19 and TRBJ1-1; weak D call: TRBD1 (6 bases). V was trimmed by 9 bases and J by 1 base, leaving 12 bases between them. This CDR3 has 13 residues. Germline values: CDR1 LNHDA, CDR2 SQIVND (reference sequence). DNA of the CDR3: TGTGCCAGAGCAGGGGCCGAGAACACTGAAGCTTTCTTT. Translation: CARAGAENTEAFF.

V and J are TRBV7-9 and TRBJ1-2; the match to TRBD1 covers 11 bases. The germline V gene has CDR1 SEHNR and CDR2 FQNEAQ (reference sequence). With V trimmed by 6 bases and J by 8 bases, 5 bases remained unmatched. This CDR3 region has 13 residues. For the CDR3, the DNA is TGTGCCAGCAGGCCGGGACAGGGGGGCGGCTACACCTTC. It codes for CASRPGQGGGYTF.